Detailed here is one T cell receptor (beta chain). Its matching antigen is unknown. This sample is part of a study of OX40 agonist ivuxolimab in advanced cancers. The overall study: Patients were 65% to 85% male with ages roughly 20 to 80, mean around 61.

Sequenced by immunoSEQ multiplex PCR; TCRdb stores in-frame clones only, minus some. Of 60,000 to 80,000 clones in the sample, 89% were seen once. Findings of the study overall: The study found that CD8+ T cells averaged more expanded clones than CD4+. It was also the case that some nonresponders had low normalized T-cell clonal expansion.

Germline CDR1 WNHNN, CDR2 SYGVQD (reference sequence). The CDR3 is made up of 10 amino acids. The V end was cut by 11 bases, the J end by 5 bases, with 10 bases between. Autoimmune disease history or systemic immunosuppression excluded patients. Source: CD4+ or CD8+ T cells sorted from blood, taken in a trial of the OX40 agonist ivuxolimab. The rearrangement links TRBV10-1 to TRBJ2-7; D remains ambiguous. The clonotype originates from an adult with an advanced solid tumor such as melanoma, head and neck, liver or kidney cancer. This CDR3 reads CASMVDEQYF. In nucleotides, the CDR3 is TGCGCCTCGATGGTCGACGAGCAGTACTTC.